This T cell receptor (beta chain) was sequenced for a study of Ad26.COV2.S vaccination and SARS-CoV-2 variants (dated by TCRdb to the early 2020s). Notes on the research overall: Donors in the vaccine arm were drawn from COV1001, a phase I-IIa trial of Ad26.COV2.S in healthy adults that was multicentre, randomized, double-blind and placebo-controlled. Ad26.COV2.S was administered intramuscularly at 5 x 10^10 or 1 x 10^11 viral particles, either as a single shot or as two shots given 56 days apart. Sequencing of the TCRbeta repertoire served to evaluate the specificity and breadth of SARS-CoV-2-reactive T cell receptors following Ad26.COV2.S vaccination. A total of around 32 samples were included in the TCR-sequenced set, comprising around 19 Ad26.COV2.S vaccine recipients, 5 placebo recipients and 8 SARS-CoV-2 convalescent individuals. Participants in the trial were split at random into five groups of five each, receiving low-dose or high-dose Ad26.COV2.S once or twice, or else placebo on both occasions. Throughout the experiments and outcome assessment, investigators stayed blinded to trial group allocation.

Overall study outcomes, separate from this receptor: Higher spike-specific TCR breadth was observed in Ad26.COV2.S recipients than in placebo recipients (P = 0.0014). After vaccination, spike-specific CD8+ and CD4+ T cell responses were reported to show substantial breadth. Vaccine and placebo recipients had comparable non-spike TCR breadth, which fits with the vaccine containing only spike. The study was not powered to compare responses between vaccine doses or regimens. The authors noted that total T cell responses may have been underestimated by the TCR breadth and depth analyses.

The treatment or condition tag for this specimen amounts to: over 15 received Ad26.COV2.S at low or high dose, single or two shots; roughly five received placebo; per-sample allocation not given. For vaccine and placebo recipients, the sequenced repertoires came from samples collected on day 63 after the first injection. Between 29 July and 7 August 2020, Cohort 1b enrolled fewer than 30 adults aged 18-55 years at one site in Boston, USA. Ad26.COV2.S was a replication-incompetent adenovirus type 26 vector that expressed a prefusion-stabilized SARS-CoV-2 spike protein derived from the original Wuhan strain. As for this clone: It has no known antigen specificity. Per-nucleotide qualities are absent, and no much larger clonotype sits a single base away.

V lost 4 bases and J lost 0 bases, and the count of bases not matched to a germline gene is 8. CDR1 and CDR2 (MNHEY, SMNVEV) derive from the germline V gene (reference sequence). The CDR3 holds 16 amino acids from the cysteine to the phenylalanine. The entry retains the CDR3 DNA only, 48 bases that are in frame from base 1. The immunoSEQ Assay was the method used to sequence TCRbeta CDR3 regions. After extraction, genomic DNA underwent amplification by bias-controlled multiplex PCR, followed by high-throughput sequencing. Under the source paper's analysis protocol: Collapsing and filtering of sequences were performed to quantify the absolute abundance of each unique TCRbeta CDR3 region. Usable DNA was measured by amplifying reference genes present in all nucleated cells, and TCRbeta template counts were normalized to that usable DNA to estimate T cell fraction. Repertoire TCRs were annotated as SARS-CoV-2-specific by exact matching of V gene, CDR3 amino acid sequence and J gene to a known reactive TCR set. MIRA supplied the reference SARS-CoV-2 TCR set, which was filtered for enrichment in COVID-19-positive ImmuneCODE repertoires so that public or cross-reactive TCRs were removed. Based on the MIRA antigens, annotated TCRs were further analysed at the level of specific ORF or position within ORF. Depth was the summed frequency of annotated unique rearrangements, while breadth was defined as annotated unique rearrangements over total unique productive rearrangements. Two-sided Wilcoxon rank-sum tests were used to compare TCR breadth between groups. In TCRdb, the immuneACCESS table is reduced to in-frame sequences with V and J assigned. These tables do not hold every clone; where another copy was compared, an unresolved V gene accounts for under half, and the others remain unexplained. V and J calls and clone size are copied from that table; D and trimming were computed from the DNA. The sample table records fewer than 900,000 clones; around 89% of these occur just once. Approximately 1.5% of the sample rests with the top ten.

The receptor was isolated from a person aged 18-65 years who received the Ad26.COV2.S COVID-19 vaccine or a placebo. This material consisted of peripheral blood, taken in a trial of Ad26.COV2.S vaccine versus placebo. The V and J segments used are TRBV27 and TRBJ1-2, and 7 junctional nucleotides match TRBD1. The CDR3 has the sequence CASSSRGDIANYGYTF. In nucleotide form, the sequence is TGTGCCAGCAGTTCCAGGGGGGATATAGCTAACTATGGCTACACCTTC.